Listed below are T cell receptor beta chains from one sample, sequenced in a study of blood T cells in healthy people across ages. TCRdb reanalysed the 5' RACE reads using MiXCR and keeps one entry per CDR3 protein. Of about 800,000 distinct CDR3 sequences in the sample, more than 45% were seen once. Sample: blood. All receptors derive from a man younger than 45 in good health. Each CDR3 is given with its conserved first and last residue. Each record gives: clone size, J gene, D gene, V gene, CDR3 DNA, CDR3 protein. A D gene is named only where the DNA matches it firmly. Expanded clones are given a class, and other clones once, few, many or no size at all.

.,TRBJ2-7,.,TRBV9,TGTGCCAGCAGCGTAAGACTCGGGAAGCAGTACTTC,CASSVRLGKQYF
.,TRBJ2-7,TRBD2,TRBV20-1,TGCAGTGCTATTCTCGGGGGGGCAGGAGATACTCTCGAGCAGTACTTC,CSAILGGAGDTLEQYF
.,TRBJ2-1,TRBD2,TRBV3-1,TGTGCCAGCAGCCTTACGACTAGCGGGAACAAGTTCTTC,CASSLTTSGNKFF
.,TRBJ2-7,TRBD1,TRBV6-5,TGTGCCAGCAGTTTTATATCCGGGACAGGGATTCCCTACGAGCAGTACTTC,CASSFISGTGIPYEQYF
.,TRBJ1-5,.,TRBV12-5,TGTGCTAGTGGTTGGGACAAAAGCAGCAATCAGCCCCAGCATTTT,CASGWDKSSNQPQHF
.,TRBJ2-7,TRBD1,TRBV7-2,TGTGCCAGCAGCCTCCCGGGACAGGGATTCTCCCACGAGCAGTACTTC,CASSLPGQGFSHEQYF
.,TRBJ2-6,.,TRBV6-2/TRBV6-3,TGTGCCAGCAGTTACGGGGGGGCGACTGGGGCCAACGTCCTGACTTTC,CASSYGGATGANVLTF
once,TRBJ2-1,.,TRBV7-2,TGTGCCAGCAGCCCACGCGCTTTACAGTTCTTC,CASSPRALQFF
.,TRBJ2-1,TRBD2,TRBV20-1,TGCAGTGCTGGAACTAGCGGGGGGACCAATGAGCAGTTCTTC,CSAGTSGGTNEQFF
.,TRBJ1-3,.,TRBV7-9,TGTGCCAGCAGGCTAGAAAGTGCCGGAAACACCATATATTTT,CASRLESAGNTIYF
once,TRBJ2-3,TRBD2,TRBV20-1,TGCAGTGCTGCCGGGACTAGCGGGACAGATACGCAGTATTTT,CSAAGTSGTDTQYF
.,TRBJ2-7,.,TRBV4-3,TGCGCCAGCAGCCAAACAGGGACGTCCGGGTCCTACGAGCAGTACTTC,CASSQTGTSGSYEQYF
.,TRBJ2-7,.,TRBV3-1,TGTGCCAGCAGCCAACTCAGTCCAGTCCTCTCCTACGAGCAGTACTTC,CASSQLSPVLSYEQYF
.,TRBJ2-7,.,TRBV6-2/TRBV6-3,TGTGCCAGCAGCGCCGAGTGGCCCTACGAGCAGTACTTC,CASSAEWPYEQYF
.,TRBJ2-1,TRBD2,TRBV4-2,TGTGCCAGCAGCCAAGAACCTAGCGGGCCTAGCTCCTACAATGAGCAGTTCTTC,CASSQEPSGPSSYNEQFF
.,TRBJ1-2,.,TRBV20-1,TGCAGTGCTGCCCGTGGCCGGCAGGGGATAGGAGGCTACACCTTC,CSAARGRQGIGGYTF
.,TRBJ2-5,.,TRBV7-8,TGTGCCAGCAGCTTAGTGGCAGGGCAGAAGACCCAGTACTTC,CASSLVAGQKTQYF
.,TRBJ2-1,.,TRBV6-1,TGTGCCAGCAGTGGGCCGGGACGGGGCTACAATGAGCAGTTCTTC,CASSGPGRGYNEQFF
.,TRBJ2-1,TRBD1,TRBV5-4,TGTGCCAGCAGCTCCGGGACAGAGTACAATGAGCAGTTCTTC,CASSSGTEYNEQFF
.,TRBJ2-7,.,TRBV6-5,TGTGCCAGCAGTTACGGGGTAGCCTACTACGAGCAGTACTTC,CASSYGVAYYEQYF
few,TRBJ1-6,TRBD1,TRBV6-1,TGTGCCAGCACTCCCAGGGGGCAGGATTCACCCCTCCACTTT,CASTPRGQDSPLHF
.,TRBJ2-3,.,TRBV12-3/TRBV12-4,TGTGCCAGCCATGGCAGGGTGAGCGGAGATACGCAATATTTT,CASHGRVSGDTQYF
few,TRBJ2-1,.,TRBV6-5,TGTGCCAGCAGTTACTCGAGGCAGCCAAGGAATGAGCAGTTCTTC,CASSYSRQPRNEQFF
many,TRBJ1-2,TRBD1,TRBV20-1,TGCAGTGCTCAGGTTCCCGGGACAGGGTATGGCTACACCTTC,CSAQVPGTGYGYTF
.,TRBJ2-7,.,TRBV4-3,TGCGCCAGCAGCCAAGAATCCGGACCCACTTACGAGCAGTACTTC,CASSQESGPTYEQYF
.,TRBJ2-5,.,TRBV5-1,TGCGCCAGCAGCTCCCGCTCTAGCGTTGAGACCCAGTACTTC,CASSSRSSVETQYF
.,TRBJ2-3,TRBD2,TRBV4-2,TGTGCCAGCAGCCAAGAGCTAGCGGGGGGTGCTAGCACAGATACGCAGTATTTT,CASSQELAGGASTDTQYF
.,TRBJ2-1,.,TRBV29-1,TGCAGCGCCCAGGGCGAGGGGACCTCCTACAATGAGCAGTTCTTC,CSAQGEGTSYNEQFF
.,TRBJ2-7,.,TRBV20-1,TGCAGTGCCAAAGGGACCCCTGGCCTCGGCGAGCAGTACTTC,CSAKGTPGLGEQYF